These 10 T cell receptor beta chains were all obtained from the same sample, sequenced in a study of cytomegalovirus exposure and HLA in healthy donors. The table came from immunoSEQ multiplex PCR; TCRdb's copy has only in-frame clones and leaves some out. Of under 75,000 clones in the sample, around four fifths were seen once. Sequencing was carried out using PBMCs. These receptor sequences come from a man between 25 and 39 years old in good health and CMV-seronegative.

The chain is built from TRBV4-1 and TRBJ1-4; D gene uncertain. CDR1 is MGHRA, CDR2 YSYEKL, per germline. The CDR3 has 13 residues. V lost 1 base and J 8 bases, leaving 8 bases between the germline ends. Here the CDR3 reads CASSQGLAEKLFF. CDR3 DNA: TGCGCCAGCAGCCAAGGTCTAGCCGAAAAACTGTTTTTT.

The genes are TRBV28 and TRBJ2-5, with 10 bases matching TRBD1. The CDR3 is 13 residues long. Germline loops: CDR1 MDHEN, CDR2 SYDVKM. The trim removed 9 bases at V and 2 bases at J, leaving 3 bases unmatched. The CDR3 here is CASRDRGQETQYF. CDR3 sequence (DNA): TGTGCCAGTAGGGACAGGGGACAAGAGACCCAGTACTTC.

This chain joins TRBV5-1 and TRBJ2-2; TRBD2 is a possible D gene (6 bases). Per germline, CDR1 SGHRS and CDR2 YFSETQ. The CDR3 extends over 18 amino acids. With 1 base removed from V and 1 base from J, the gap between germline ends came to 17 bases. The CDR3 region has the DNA TGCGCCAGCAGCTTGAGGAGGGCCCAAAGCCTGAACACCGGGGAGCTGTTTTTT. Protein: CASSLRRAQSLNTGELFF.

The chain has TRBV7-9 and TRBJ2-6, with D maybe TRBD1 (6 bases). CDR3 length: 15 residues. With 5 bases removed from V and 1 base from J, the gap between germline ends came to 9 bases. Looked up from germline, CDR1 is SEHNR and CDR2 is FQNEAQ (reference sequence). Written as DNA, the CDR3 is TGTGCCAGCAGCGAGAGGGGGTCTGGGGCCAACGTCCTGACTTTC. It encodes CASSERGSGANVLTF.

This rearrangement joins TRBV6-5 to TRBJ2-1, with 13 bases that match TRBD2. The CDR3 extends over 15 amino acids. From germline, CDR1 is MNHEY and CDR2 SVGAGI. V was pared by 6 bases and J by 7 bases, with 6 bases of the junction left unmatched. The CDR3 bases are TGTGCCAGCAGAGCACTAGCGGGGGGGGTGAATGAGCAGTTCTTC. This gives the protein CASRALAGGVNEQFF.

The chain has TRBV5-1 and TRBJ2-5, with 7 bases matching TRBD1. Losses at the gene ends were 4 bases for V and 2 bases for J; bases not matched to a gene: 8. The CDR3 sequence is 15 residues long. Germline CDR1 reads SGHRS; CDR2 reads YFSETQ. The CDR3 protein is CASSLIGTAQETQYF. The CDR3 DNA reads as TGCGCCAGCAGCCTTATTGGGACAGCTCAAGAGACCCAGTACTTC.

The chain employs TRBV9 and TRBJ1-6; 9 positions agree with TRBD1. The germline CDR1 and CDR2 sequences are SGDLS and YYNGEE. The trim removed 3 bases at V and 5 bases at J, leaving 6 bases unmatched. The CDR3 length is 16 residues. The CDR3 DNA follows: TGTGCCAGCAGCGAAAGAACAGGGGGCAATAATTCACCCCTCCACTTT. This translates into CASSERTGGNNSPLHF.

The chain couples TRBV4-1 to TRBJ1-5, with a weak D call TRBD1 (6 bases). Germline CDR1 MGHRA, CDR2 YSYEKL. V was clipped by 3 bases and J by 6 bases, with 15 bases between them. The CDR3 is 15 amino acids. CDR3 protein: CASSQNRDLAQPQHF. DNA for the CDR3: TGCGCCAGCAGCCAGAACAGGGATTTGGCTCAGCCCCAGCATTTT.

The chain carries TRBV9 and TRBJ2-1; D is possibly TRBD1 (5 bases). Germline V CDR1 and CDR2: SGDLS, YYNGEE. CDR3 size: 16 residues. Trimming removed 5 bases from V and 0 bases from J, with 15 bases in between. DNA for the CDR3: TGTGCCAGCAGTTATTCCAGGGAAAACTCCTACAATGAGCAGTTCTTC. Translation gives CASSYSRENSYNEQFF.

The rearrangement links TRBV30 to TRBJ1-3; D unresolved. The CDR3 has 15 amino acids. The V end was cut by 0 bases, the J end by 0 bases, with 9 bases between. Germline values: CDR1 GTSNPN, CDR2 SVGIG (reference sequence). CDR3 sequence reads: CAWSVRGISGNTIYF. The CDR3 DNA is TGTGCCTGGAGTGTACGAGGCATCTCTGGAAACACCATATATTTT.